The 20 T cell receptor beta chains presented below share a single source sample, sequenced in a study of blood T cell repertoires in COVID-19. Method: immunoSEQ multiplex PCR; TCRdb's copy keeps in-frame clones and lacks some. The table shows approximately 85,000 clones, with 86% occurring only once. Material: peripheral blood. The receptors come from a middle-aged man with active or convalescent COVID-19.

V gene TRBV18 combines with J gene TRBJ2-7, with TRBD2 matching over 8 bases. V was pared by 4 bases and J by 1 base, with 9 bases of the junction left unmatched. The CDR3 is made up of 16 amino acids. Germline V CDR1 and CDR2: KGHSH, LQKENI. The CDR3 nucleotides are TGTGCCAGCTCACGCCCGGGTAGCGGGACTTCCTACGAGCAGTACTTC. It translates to CASSRPGSGTSYEQYF.

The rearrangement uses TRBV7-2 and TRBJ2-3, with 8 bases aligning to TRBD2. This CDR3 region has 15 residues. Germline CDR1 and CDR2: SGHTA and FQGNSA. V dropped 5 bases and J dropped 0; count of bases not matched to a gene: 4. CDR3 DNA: TGTGCCAGCAGCGGCTCTAGCGGGAGCACAGATACGCAGTATTTT. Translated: CASSGSSGSTDTQYF. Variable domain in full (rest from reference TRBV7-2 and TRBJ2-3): GAGVSQSPSNKVTEKGKDVELRCDPISGHTALYWYRQSLGQGLEFLIYFQGNSAPDKSGLPSDRFSAERTGGSVSTLTIQRTQQEDSAVYLCASSGSSGSTDTQYFGPGTRLTVL.

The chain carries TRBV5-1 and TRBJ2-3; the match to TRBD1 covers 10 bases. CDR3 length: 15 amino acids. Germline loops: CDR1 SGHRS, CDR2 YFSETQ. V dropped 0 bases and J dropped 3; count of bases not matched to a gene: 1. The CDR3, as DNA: TGCGCCAGCAGCTTGGCGGGACAGGGGACAGATACGCAGTATTTT. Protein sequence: CASSLAGQGTDTQYF.

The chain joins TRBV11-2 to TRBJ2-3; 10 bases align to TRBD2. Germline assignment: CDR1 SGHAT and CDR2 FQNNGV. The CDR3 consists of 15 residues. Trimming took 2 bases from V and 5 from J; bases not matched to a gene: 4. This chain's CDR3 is CASSLSGRARDTQYF. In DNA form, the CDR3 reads TGTGCCAGCAGCTTAAGCGGGAGGGCCCGAGATACGCAGTATTTT.

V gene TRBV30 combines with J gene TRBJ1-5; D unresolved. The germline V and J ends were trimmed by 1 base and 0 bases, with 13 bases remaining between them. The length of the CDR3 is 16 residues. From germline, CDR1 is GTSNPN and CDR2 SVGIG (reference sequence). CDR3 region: CAWSERGVYSNQPQHF. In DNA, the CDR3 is TGTGCCTGGAGTGAACGGGGAGTCTATAGCAATCAGCCCCAGCATTTT.

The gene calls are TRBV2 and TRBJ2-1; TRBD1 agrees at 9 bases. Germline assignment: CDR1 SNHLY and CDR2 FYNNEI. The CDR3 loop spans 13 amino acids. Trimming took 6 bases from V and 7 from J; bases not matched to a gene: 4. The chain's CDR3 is CASRGQGLNEQFF. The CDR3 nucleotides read TGTGCCAGCAGGGGACAGGGTTTAAATGAGCAGTTCTTC.

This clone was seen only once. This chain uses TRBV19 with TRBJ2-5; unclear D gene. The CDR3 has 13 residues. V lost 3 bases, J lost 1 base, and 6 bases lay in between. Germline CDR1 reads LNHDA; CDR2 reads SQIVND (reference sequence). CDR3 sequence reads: CASSMSGQETQYF. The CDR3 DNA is TGTGCCAGTAGTATGTCCGGCCAAGAGACCCAGTACTTC.

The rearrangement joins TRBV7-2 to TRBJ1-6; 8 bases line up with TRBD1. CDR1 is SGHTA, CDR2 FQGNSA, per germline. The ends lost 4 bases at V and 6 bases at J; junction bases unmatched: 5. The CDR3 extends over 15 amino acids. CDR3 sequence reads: CASSYGQGFNSPLHF. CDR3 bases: TGTGCCAGCAGCTACGGACAGGGCTTTAATTCACCCCTCCACTTT.

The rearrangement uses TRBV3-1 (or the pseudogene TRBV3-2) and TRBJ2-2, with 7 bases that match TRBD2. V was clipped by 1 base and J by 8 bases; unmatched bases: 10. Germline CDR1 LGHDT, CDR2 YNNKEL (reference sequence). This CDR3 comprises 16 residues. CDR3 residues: CASSQGAGEISGELFF. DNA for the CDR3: TGTGCCAGCAGCCAAGGGGCGGGAGAGATCAGTGGGGAGCTGTTTTTT.

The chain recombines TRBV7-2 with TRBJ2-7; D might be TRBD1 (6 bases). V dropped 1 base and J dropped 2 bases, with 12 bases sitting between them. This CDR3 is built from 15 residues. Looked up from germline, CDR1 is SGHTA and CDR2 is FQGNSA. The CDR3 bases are TGTGCCAGCAGCTTAGACAGGGAGAACCCCTACGAGCAGTACTTC. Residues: CASSLDRENPYEQYF.

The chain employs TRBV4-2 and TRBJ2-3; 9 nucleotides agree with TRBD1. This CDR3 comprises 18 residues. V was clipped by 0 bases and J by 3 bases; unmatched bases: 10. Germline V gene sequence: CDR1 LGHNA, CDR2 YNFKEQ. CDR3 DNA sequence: TGTGCCAGCAGCCAAGATTTCAGGACAGGGGATTTGACAGATACGCAGTATTTT. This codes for CASSQDFRTGDLTDTQYF.

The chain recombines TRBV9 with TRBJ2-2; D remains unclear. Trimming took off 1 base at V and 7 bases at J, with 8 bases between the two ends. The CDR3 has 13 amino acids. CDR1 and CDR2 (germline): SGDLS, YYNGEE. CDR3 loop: CASSVFLGGELFF. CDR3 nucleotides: TGTGCCAGCAGCGTATTTCTAGGCGGGGAGCTGTTTTTT. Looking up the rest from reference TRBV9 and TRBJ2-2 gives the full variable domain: DSGVTQTPKHLITATGQRVTLRCSPRSGDLSVYWYQQSLDQGLQFLIQYYNGEERAKGNILERFSAQQFPDLHSELNLSSLELGDSALYFCASSVFLGGELFFGEGSRLTVL.

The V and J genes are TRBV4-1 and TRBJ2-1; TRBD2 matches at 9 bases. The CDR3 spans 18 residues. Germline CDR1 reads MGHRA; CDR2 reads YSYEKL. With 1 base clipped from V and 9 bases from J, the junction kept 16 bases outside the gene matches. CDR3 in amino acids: CASSQVGQGGLAYSEQFF. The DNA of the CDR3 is TGCGCCAGCAGCCAAGTGGGTCAGGGGGGACTAGCTTATTCTGAGCAGTTCTTC.

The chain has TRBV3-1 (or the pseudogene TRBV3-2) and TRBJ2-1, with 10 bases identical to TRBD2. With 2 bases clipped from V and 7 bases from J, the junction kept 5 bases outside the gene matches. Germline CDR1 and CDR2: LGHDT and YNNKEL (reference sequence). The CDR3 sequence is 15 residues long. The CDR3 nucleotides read TGTGCCAGCAGCCAACTAGCGGGAGTAGGGAATGAGCAGTTCTTC. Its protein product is CASSQLAGVGNEQFF.

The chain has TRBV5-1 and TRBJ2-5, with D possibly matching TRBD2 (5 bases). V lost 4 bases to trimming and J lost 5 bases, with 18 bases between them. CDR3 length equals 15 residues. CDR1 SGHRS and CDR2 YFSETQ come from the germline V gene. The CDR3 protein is CASSPLDPGAETQYF. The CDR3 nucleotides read TGCGCCAGCAGCCCACTAGATCCGGGCGCTGAGACCCAGTACTTC.

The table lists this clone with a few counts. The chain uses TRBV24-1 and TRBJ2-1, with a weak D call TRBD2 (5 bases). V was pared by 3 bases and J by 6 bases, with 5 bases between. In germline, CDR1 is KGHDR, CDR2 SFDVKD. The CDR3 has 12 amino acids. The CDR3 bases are TGTGCCACCAGTGATGAGGGCAATGAGCAGTTCTTC. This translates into CATSDEGNEQFF.

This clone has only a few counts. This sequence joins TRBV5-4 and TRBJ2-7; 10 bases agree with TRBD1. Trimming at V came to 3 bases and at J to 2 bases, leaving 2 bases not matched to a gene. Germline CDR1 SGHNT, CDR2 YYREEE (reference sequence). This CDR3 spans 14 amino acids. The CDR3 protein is CASSSGQGPYEQYF. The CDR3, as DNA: TGTGCCAGCAGCTCGGGACAGGGGCCCTACGAGCAGTACTTC.

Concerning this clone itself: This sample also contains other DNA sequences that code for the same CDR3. The CDR3 coding sequence is TGTGCCAGCTCACCACCGGGACAGGGATTCTATGGCTACACCTTC. Protein: CASSPPGQGFYGYTF. The chain links TRBV18 to TRBJ1-2, with 9 bases aligning to TRBD1. This CDR3 has 15 amino acids. Germline CDR1 is KGHSH and CDR2 is LQKENI. The ends lost 0 bases at V and 4 bases at J; junction bases unmatched: 3.

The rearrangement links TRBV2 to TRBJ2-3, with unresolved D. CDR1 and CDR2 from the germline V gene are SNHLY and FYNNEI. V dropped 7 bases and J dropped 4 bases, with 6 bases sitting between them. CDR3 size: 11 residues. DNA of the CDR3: TGTGCCAGCACTTTCGCAGATACGCAGTATTTT. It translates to CASTFADTQYF.

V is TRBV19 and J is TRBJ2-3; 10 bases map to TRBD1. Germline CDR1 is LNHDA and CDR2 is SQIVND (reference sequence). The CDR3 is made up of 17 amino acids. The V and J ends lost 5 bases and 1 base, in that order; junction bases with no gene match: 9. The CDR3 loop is CASSLTGGEFGTDTQYF. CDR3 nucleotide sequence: TGTGCCAGTAGTCTGACAGGGGGCGAATTTGGCACAGATACGCAGTATTTT. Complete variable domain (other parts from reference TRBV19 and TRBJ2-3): DGGITQSPKYLFRKEGQNVTLSCEQNLNHDAMYWYRQDPGQGLRLIYYSQIVNDFQKGDIAEGYSVSREKKESFPLTVTSAQKNPTAFYLCASSLTGGEFGTDTQYFGPGTRLTVL.